The text below deals with one TCR beta chain. The data were obtained in a study of blood T cell repertoires in COVID-19. Study-level information: Material from acute and convalescent COVID-19 was sourced from the United States, Italy and Spain. The cDNA or gDNA used as material had been derived from T cells, B-cell-depleted T cells, or PBMCs.

Generated by immunoSEQ multiplex PCR, the TCRdb table keeps only in-frame clones and is missing some. The table has roughly 200,000 clones, roughly 81% seen once; the top ten hold 11%. CDR1 and CDR2 (germline): SGHVS, FNYEAQ. This CDR3 region has 15 residues. With 5 bases removed from V and 0 bases from J, the gap between germline ends came to 12 bases. Material for sequencing was peripheral blood. V and J are TRBV7-6 and TRBJ2-3; D may be TRBD1 (6 bases). This clonotype was sampled from a middle-aged woman with COVID-19, enrolled during active disease. CDR3 in DNA: TGTGCCAGCAGCCCCCAGGGGTTAAGCACAGATACGCAGTATTTT. It yields the protein CASSPQGLSTDTQYF.